This TCR beta chain was sequenced for a study of shared clonotypes between healthy human individuals. Method: immunoSEQ multiplex PCR; TCRdb's copy keeps in-frame clones and lacks some. The table includes around 510,000 clones, around 95% detected once. This TCR derives from a woman in her 30s in good health. The sample comprised naive CD4+ T cells sorted from blood. Subset denoted: CD45RA+ positively selected.

CDR3 DNA sequence: TGTGCCAGCAGTACTTCAACGACAGGGGGCTGGGGCACAGATACGCAGTATTTT. Translated: CASSTSTTGGWGTDTQYF. The genes are TRBV28 and TRBJ2-3; 10 bases agree with TRBD1. V lost 5 bases, J lost 1 base, and 12 bases stayed unmatched. From germline, CDR1 is MDHEN and CDR2 SYDVKM. CDR3 length: 18 residues.